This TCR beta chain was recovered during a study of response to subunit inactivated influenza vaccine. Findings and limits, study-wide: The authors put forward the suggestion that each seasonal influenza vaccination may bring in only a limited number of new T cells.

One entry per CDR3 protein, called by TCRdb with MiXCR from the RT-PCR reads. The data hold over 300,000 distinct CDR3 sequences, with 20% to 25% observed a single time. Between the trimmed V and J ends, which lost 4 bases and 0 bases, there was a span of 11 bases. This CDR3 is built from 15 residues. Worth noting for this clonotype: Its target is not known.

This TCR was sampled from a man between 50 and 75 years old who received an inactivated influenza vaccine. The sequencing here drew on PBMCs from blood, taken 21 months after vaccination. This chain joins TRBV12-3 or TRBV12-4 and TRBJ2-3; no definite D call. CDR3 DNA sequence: TGTGCCAGCAGTTGGGCAGGCACTAGCACAGATACGCAGTATTTT. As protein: CASSWAGTSTDTQYF.